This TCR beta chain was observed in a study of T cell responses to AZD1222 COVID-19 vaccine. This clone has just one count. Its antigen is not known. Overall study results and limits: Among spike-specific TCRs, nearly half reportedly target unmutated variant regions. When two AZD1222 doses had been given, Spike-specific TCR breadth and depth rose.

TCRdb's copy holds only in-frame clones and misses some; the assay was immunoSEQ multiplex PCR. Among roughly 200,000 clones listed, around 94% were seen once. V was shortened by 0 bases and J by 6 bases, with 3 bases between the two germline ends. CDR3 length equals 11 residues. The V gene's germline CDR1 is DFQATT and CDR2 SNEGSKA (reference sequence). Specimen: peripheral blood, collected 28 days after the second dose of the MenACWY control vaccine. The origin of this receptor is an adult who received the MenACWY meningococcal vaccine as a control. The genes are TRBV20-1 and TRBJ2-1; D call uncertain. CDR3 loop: CSAREVNEQFF. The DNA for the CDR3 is TGCAGTGCTAGAGAAGTCAATGAGCAGTTCTTC.